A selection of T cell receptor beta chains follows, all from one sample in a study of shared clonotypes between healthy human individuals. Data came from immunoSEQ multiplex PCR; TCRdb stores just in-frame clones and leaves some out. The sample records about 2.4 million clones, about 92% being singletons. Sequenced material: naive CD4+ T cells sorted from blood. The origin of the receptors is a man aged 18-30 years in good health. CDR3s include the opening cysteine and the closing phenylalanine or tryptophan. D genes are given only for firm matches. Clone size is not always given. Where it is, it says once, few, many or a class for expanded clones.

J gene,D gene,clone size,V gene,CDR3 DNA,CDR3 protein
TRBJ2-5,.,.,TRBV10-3,TGTGCCATCAGTCTGACAGGAGCGCAAGAGACCCAGTACTTC,CAISLTGAQETQYF
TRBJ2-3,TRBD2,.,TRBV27,TGTGCCAGCAGCCTACTAGCGGGAGCTTGGACAGATACGCAGTATTTT,CASSLLAGAWTDTQYF
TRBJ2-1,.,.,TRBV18,TGTGCCAGCTCACCACCGTCACAGTACAATGAGCAGTTCTTC,CASSPPSQYNEQFF
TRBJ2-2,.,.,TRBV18,TGTGCCAGCACTTTCCGTGGGCCGAACACCGGGGAGCTGTTTTTT,CASTFRGPNTGELFF
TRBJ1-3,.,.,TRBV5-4,TGTGCCAGCAGCGAAACAGGGTCTGGAAACACCATATATTTT,CASSETGSGNTIYF
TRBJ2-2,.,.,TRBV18,TGTGCCAGCTCACTCGGAACTACCGGGGAGCTGTTTTTT,CASSLGTTGELFF
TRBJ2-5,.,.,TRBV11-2,TGTGCCAGCAGCCTAGGTACAGGGTACCAAGAGACCCAGTACTTC,CASSLGTGYQETQYF
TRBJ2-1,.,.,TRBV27,TGTGCCAGCAGTTTAAGGCCGGCGCTTGAGCAGTTCTTC,CASSLRPALEQFF
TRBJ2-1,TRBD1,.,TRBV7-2,TGTGCCAGCAACCTTATGGGACAGTCCTACAATGAGCAGTTCTTC,CASNLMGQSYNEQFF
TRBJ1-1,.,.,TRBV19,TGTGCCAGTAGTCAATCAGGGAACACTGAAGCTTTCTTT,CASSQSGNTEAFF
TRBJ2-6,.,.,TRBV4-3,TGCGCCAGCAGCCAGAATTGGGGATCCTCTGGGGCCAACGTCCTGACTTTC,CASSQNWGSSGANVLTF
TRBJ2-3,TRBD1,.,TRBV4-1,TGCGCCAGCAGCGAGGCCCAGGGGGCTAGCACAGATACGCAGTATTTT,CASSEAQGASTDTQYF
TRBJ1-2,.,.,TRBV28,TGTGCCAGCAGTTTGCCAGGGGCGGCTTATGGCTACACCTTC,CASSLPGAAYGYTF
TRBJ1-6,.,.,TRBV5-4,TGTGCCAGCAGCTTGTGGCGTGCCAGCTCCTATAATTCACCCCTCCACTTT,CASSLWRASSYNSPLHF
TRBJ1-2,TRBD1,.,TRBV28,TGTGCCAGCAGTTTATCTGGACAGGGCACAAATGGCTACACCTTC,CASSLSGQGTNGYTF
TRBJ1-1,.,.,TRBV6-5,TGTGCCATGAGTAACCCTGATTCCCAAGCTTTCTTT,CAMSNPDSQAFF
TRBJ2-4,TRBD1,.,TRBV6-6,TGTGCCAGCAGTTTCGACAGGGTATCGGCCAAAAACATTCAGTACTTC,CASSFDRVSAKNIQYF
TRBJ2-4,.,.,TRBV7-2,TGTGCCAGCAGCTTAGTTTTCACACTAGCCAAAAACATTCAGTACTTC,CASSLVFTLAKNIQYF
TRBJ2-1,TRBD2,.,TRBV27,TGTGCCAGCAGAGGACTAGCGGGGTTGAGCTCCTACAATGAGCAGTTCTTC,CASRGLAGLSSYNEQFF
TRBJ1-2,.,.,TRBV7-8,TGTGCCAGCACTCAAGCCAGGAGCTCTAACTATGGCTACACCTTC,CASTQARSSNYGYTF
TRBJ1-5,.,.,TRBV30,TGTGCCTGGAGAGGGGGGGAGAGGCAGCCCCAGCATTTT,CAWRGGERQPQHF
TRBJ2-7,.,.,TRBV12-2,TGTGCAAGTCGATTTGGGGCATCGAGCTCCTACGAGCAGTACTTC,CASRFGASSSYEQYF
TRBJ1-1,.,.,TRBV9,TGTGCCAGCAGCCTAACGGGAAACACTGAAGCTTTCTTT,CASSLTGNTEAFF
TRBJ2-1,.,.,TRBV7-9,TGTGCCAGCAGCCCCCCTAGGGTTGAGCAGTTCTTC,CASSPPRVEQFF
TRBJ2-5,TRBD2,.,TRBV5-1,TGCGCGAGCGGGGTCGAATTGGCGGAGACCCAGTACTTC,CASGVELAETQYF
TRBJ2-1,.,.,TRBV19,TGTGCCAGTAGTTGGGGTCCAGCCACCAATGAGCAGTTCTTC,CASSWGPATNEQFF
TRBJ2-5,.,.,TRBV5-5,TGTGCCAGCAGCTGGAGGGACCACGGTGTGACCCAGTACTTC,CASSWRDHGVTQYF
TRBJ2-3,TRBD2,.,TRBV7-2,TGTGCCAGCAGCTTAGACGCGATCGGGAGGGCCCTCTCAGATACGCAGTATTTT,CASSLDAIGRALSDTQYF
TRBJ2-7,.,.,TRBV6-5,TGTGCCAGCAGTTACTCGAAACAGGCTTACTCCTACGAGCAGTACTTC,CASSYSKQAYSYEQYF
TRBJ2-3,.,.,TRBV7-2,TGTGCCAGCAGCTTAGCCCCCCTTATGAACACAGATACGCAGTATTTT,CASSLAPLMNTDTQYF
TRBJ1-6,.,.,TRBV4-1,TGCGCCAGCAGCCAAGATTGGTCTTCACCCCTCCACTTT,CASSQDWSSPLHF
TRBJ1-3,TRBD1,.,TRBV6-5,TGTGCCAGCAGTTACTCGGACAGGGGAGGGTACACCATATATTTT,CASSYSDRGGYTIYF
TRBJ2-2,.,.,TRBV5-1,TGCGCCAGCCCCGGGACGGGGAACACCGGGGAGCTGTTTTTT,CASPGTGNTGELFF
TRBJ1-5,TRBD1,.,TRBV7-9,TGTGCCAGCAGCGCCACCGGGACAGGGATCGGACAGCCCCAGCATTTT,CASSATGTGIGQPQHF
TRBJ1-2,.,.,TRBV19,TGTGCCACGACCCGGGACGGCTATGGCTACACCTTC,CATTRDGYGYTF
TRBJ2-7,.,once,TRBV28,TGTGCCAGCAGTTTGAGACCGAGACTGTACGAGCAGTACTTC,CASSLRPRLYEQYF
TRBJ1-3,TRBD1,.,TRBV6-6,TGTGCCAGCACCTTACAGGGGAGGGGAAACACCATATATTTT,CASTLQGRGNTIYF
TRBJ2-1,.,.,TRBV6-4,TGTGCCAGCAGCCGGACAGTATTTTCCTACAATGAGCAGTTCTTC,CASSRTVFSYNEQFF
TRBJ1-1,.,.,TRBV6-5,TGTGCCAGCAGTGCGACAGAAGAAGCTTTCTTT,CASSATEEAFF
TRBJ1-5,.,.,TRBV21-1,TGTGCCAGCAGCGAAATCTGTCCCGGGACAGGGGGATCTTTTCGCAATCAGCCCCAGCATTTT,CASSEICPGTGGSFRNQPQHF
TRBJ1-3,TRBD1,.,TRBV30,TGTGCCTGGAGACGAGTCGGGACAGCTGGAAACACCATATATTTT,CAWRRVGTAGNTIYF
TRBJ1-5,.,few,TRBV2,TGTGCCAGCAGGGCAATGTACAGCTCTAATCAGCCCCAGCATTTT,CASRAMYSSNQPQHF
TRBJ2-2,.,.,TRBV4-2,TGTGCCAGCAGTTGGGCCGGGGAGCTGTTTTTT,CASSWAGELFF
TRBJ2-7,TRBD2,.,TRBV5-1,TGCGCCAGCAGCCCGACTAGCGGGAGTGCCACCTACGAGCAGTACTTC,CASSPTSGSATYEQYF
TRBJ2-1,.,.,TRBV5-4,TGTGCCAGCAGCTCCTACAATGAGCAGTTCTTC,CASSSYNEQFF
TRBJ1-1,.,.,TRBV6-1,TGTGCCAGCAGTCGTCAGGGGTACACTGAAGCTTTCTTT,CASSRQGYTEAFF
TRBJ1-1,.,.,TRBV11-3,TGTGCCAGCAACCCCCCGGGGCTGGACACTGAAGCTTTCTTT,CASNPPGLDTEAFF
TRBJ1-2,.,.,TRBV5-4,TGTGCCAGCAACATGTGGGGGCGGAAGGGCTACACCTTC,CASNMWGRKGYTF